This T cell receptor beta chain was obtained from a study of read filtering for tumor transcriptome and immune sequencing. At the level of the study: TCR-mapped reads were about 4.05 to 11 million with IR-seq versus roughly 80 to 1,300 with RNA-seq.

Study results and caveats: In IR-seq, single-read clonotypes were roughly 80% of clonotypes but roughly 3.5% of reads.

The ends lost 0 bases at V and 6 bases at J; junction bases unmatched: 2. Germline assignment: CDR1 ENHRY and CDR2 SYGVKD. The CDR3 runs to 15 residues. From roughly 400 ng of RNA, a library with molecular barcoded alpha/delta and beta/gamma adaptors was made. Using its own MiXCR run on the reads, TCRdb lists one record per CDR3 protein. This sample yields tens of thousands of distinct CDR3 sequences, of which about 21% are seen a single time; about 14% belongs to the top ten. This clonotype came up many times. Antigen: not known. The rearrangement joins TRBV10-3 to TRBJ2-2, with 9 bases aligning to TRBD1. The source of this sequence is a donor aged 40 or older with multiple myeloma. Sequenced: a population of CD138-negative cells sorted from bone marrow. The CDR3 protein is CAISESTGGPGELFF. The CDR3 DNA is TGTGCCATCAGTGAGTCGACAGGGGGACCCGGGGAGCTGTTTTTT.